A single sample gave rise to the 26 T cell receptor beta chains below, sequenced in a study of shared clonotypes between healthy human individuals. Sequencing used immunoSEQ multiplex PCR; TCRdb keeps in-frame clones, though not all of them. Among more than 2 million clones listed, less than 95% were seen once. Terminally differentiated effector memory CD45RA+ cells were excluded by CCR7 positive selection of CD45RO-negative cells. Sequencing was performed on naive CD8+ T cells sorted from blood. The receptor set was obtained from a young man in good health.

As regards this clone: The sample carries other DNA sequences with the same CDR3. V and J are TRBV9 and TRBJ2-2, with 8 positions matching TRBD2. Germline lookup yields CDR1 SGDLS and CDR2 YYNGEE. The length of the CDR3 is 14 residues. J lost 5 bases, V lost 3 bases, and 3 bases had no gene match. CDR3 sequence (DNA): TGTGCCAGCAGCGCCCGGGAGGGGACCGGGGAGCTGTTTTTT. Its protein product is CASSAREGTGELFF.

Comments on this clone: The same CDR3 also results from other DNA sequences found in this sample. V gene TRBV13 combines with J gene TRBJ2-7; 11 nucleotides agree with TRBD1. Germline CDR1 is PRHDT and CDR2 is FYEKMQ (reference sequence). Trimming removed 5 bases from V and 7 bases from J; junction bases left unmatched: 7. CDR3 length: 14 amino acids. CDR3 nucleotide sequence: TGTGCCAGCAGCGCCGGGACAGGGGGAGGGGAGCAGTACTTC. This translates into CASSAGTGGGEQYF.

V gene TRBV29-1 combines with J gene TRBJ2-3, with 8 bases aligning to TRBD2. V lost 0 bases and J lost 3; bases outside the gene matches: 8. The CDR3 is made up of 16 amino acids. The germline V gene encodes CDR1 SQVTM and CDR2 ANQGSEA. CDR3 protein: CSVEEVTGGPTDTQYF. The CDR3 bases are TGCAGCGTTGAAGAAGTAACGGGAGGGCCAACAGATACGCAGTATTTT.

V usage is TRBV9 and J usage is TRBJ2-5; D not certain. Trimming pared 3 bases from V and 3 bases from J, leaving 12 bases between. This CDR3 region has 14 residues. Germline CDR1 is SGDLS and CDR2 is YYNGEE. The CDR3 is CASSAPLTEETQYF. CDR3 coding DNA: TGTGCCAGCAGCGCACCCTTGACTGAAGAGACCCAGTACTTC.

The V call is TRBV7-9, the J call TRBJ2-3, with D perhaps matching TRBD1 or TRBD2 (5 bases each). The germline V gene has CDR1 SEHNR and CDR2 FQNEAQ (reference sequence). V lost 1 base, J lost 1 base, and 9 bases lay in between. This CDR3 contains 15 residues. The CDR3 DNA sequence: TGTGCCAGCAGCTTAGTGGGGGAAGGCACAGATACGCAGTATTTT. This encodes CASSLVGEGTDTQYF. The whole variable domain, remainder taken from reference TRBV7-9 and TRBJ2-3, is DTGVSQNPRHKITKRGQNVTFRCDPISEHNRLYWYRQTLGQGPEFLTYFQNEAQLEKSRLLSDRFSAERPKGSFSTLEIQRTEQGDSAMYLCASSLVGEGTDTQYFGPGTRLTVL.

The chain recombines TRBV10-3 with TRBJ2-2; no firm D call. V lost 0 bases and J 2 bases, leaving 7 bases between the germline ends. The V gene's germline CDR1 is ENHRY and CDR2 SYGVKD. CDR3 size: 15 residues. The CDR3 sequence is CAISESKVNTGELFF. In DNA form, the CDR3 reads TGTGCCATCAGTGAGTCTAAGGTCAACACCGGGGAGCTGTTTTTT.

The rearrangement links TRBV15 to TRBJ2-1; 7 bases are shared with TRBD2. This CDR3 comprises 13 residues. The V segment lost 6 bases and the J segment 5 bases; nucleotides outside the gene matches: 4. CDR1 is LNHNV and CDR2 is YYDKDF in the germline V gene (reference sequence). The CDR3 DNA is TGTGCCACCAGTTGGACTAGAGACAATGAGCAGTTCTTC. Translated: CATSWTRDNEQFF.

The chain carries TRBV7-6 and TRBJ1-1, with D unclear. V was pared by 1 base and J by 5 bases, with 8 bases between. The CDR3 consists of 13 residues. Germline loops: CDR1 SGHVS, CDR2 FNYEAQ. In DNA form, the CDR3 reads TGTGCCAGCAGCTTAGAGACGGGGACTGAAGCTTTCTTT. It encodes CASSLETGTEAFF.

CDR3 loop: CASSLGGMEHEQYF. CDR3 sequence (DNA): TGTGCCAGCAGCTTAGGCGGGATGGAACACGAGCAGTACTTC. The chain links TRBV5-6 to TRBJ2-7, with D possibly matching TRBD2 (6 bases). The CDR3 has 14 residues. The V and J ends lost 2 bases and 5 bases respectively, with 14 bases between them. Germline CDR1 SGHDT, CDR2 YYEEEE.

V is TRBV28 and J is TRBJ2-3; 10 nucleotides line up with TRBD1. Trimming cost V 5 bases and J 5 bases; bases outside gene matches: 10. CDR1 is MDHEN, CDR2 SYDVKM, per germline. This CDR3 contains 16 residues. CDR3 bases: TGTGCCAGCAGTCCGACGGGACAGGGGACGGAAGATACGCAGTATTTT. This codes for CASSPTGQGTEDTQYF.

The rearrangement uses TRBV6-5 and TRBJ1-1, with a tentative D call TRBD1 (5 bases). The CDR3 is made up of 15 amino acids. Trimming took 2 bases from V and 1 from J, leaving 11 bases between them. Germline lookup yields CDR1 MNHEY and CDR2 SVGAGI. The CDR3 loop reads CASSYDSTGNTEAFF. For the CDR3, the DNA is TGTGCCAGCAGTTACGACTCCACAGGGAACACTGAAGCTTTCTTT.

The chain is built from TRBV7-9 and TRBJ2-5; 7 bases are a match to TRBD1. The CDR3 has 14 residues. The germline V gene encodes CDR1 SEHNR and CDR2 FQNEAQ (reference sequence). V lost 5 bases and J lost 3; bases outside the gene matches: 6. The CDR3 region is CASSPPTGKETQYF. The CDR3, as DNA: TGTGCCAGCAGCCCGCCGACAGGGAAAGAGACCCAGTACTTC. Looking up the rest from reference TRBV7-9 and TRBJ2-5 gives the full variable domain: DTGVSQNPRHKITKRGQNVTFRCDPISEHNRLYWYRQTLGQGPEFLTYFQNEAQLEKSRLLSDRFSAERPKGSFSTLEIQRTEQGDSAMYLCASSPPTGKETQYFGPGTRLLVL.

The chain carries TRBV30 and TRBJ1-2; perhaps TRBD1 as D (6 bases). V was shortened by 0 bases and J by 2 bases, with 13 bases between the two germline ends. The CDR3 has 15 residues. Germline-derived CDR1 and CDR2 are GTSNPN and SVGIG (reference sequence). The CDR3 loop is CAWSVLAGDNYGYTF. As DNA, the CDR3 is TGTGCCTGGAGTGTCTTGGCAGGGGACAACTATGGCTACACCTTC.

The V gene is TRBV27, the J gene TRBJ2-3; the D is unclear. V was trimmed by 2 bases and J by 5 bases, leaving 11 bases between them. The germline CDR1 and CDR2 sequences are MNHEY and SMNVEV (reference sequence). The CDR3 is 14 amino acids. The CDR3 loop is CASSLGLVVDTQYF. CDR3 in DNA: TGTGCCAGCAGTTTAGGGCTAGTGGTAGATACGCAGTATTTT.

This clone has just a few counts. The chain joins TRBV2 to TRBJ2-7; perhaps TRBD1 as D (6 bases). Germline CDR1 is SNHLY and CDR2 is FYNNEI. CDR3 length: 14 residues. Trimming took off 8 bases at V and 2 bases at J, with 16 bases between the two ends. The CDR3 here is CASREGGQTYEQYF. The CDR3 DNA follows: TGTGCCAGCCGAGAAGGTGGACAGACCTACGAGCAGTACTTC.

J is TRBJ2-3 and V is TRBV7-6; TRBD2 matches 15 bases. Per the germline V gene, CDR1 is SGHVS and CDR2 is FNYEAQ. The CDR3 covers 17 residues. V lost 4 bases and J lost 2; bases outside the gene matches: 4. This CDR3 is CASSYGTSGRLTDTQYF. The CDR3 nucleotides read TGTGCCAGCAGCTACGGGACTAGCGGGAGGCTCACAGATACGCAGTATTTT.

The chain employs TRBV7-6 and TRBJ2-7; D not certain. Germline CDR1 reads SGHVS; CDR2 reads FNYEAQ. The CDR3 spans 14 residues. Trimming stripped 1 base from V and 3 bases from J, with 10 bases between. This chain's CDR3 is CASSLGSSVYEQYF. CDR3 nucleotides: TGTGCCAGCAGCTTAGGTTCCAGCGTCTACGAGCAGTACTTC.

This clone was seen ten or more times. This rearrangement joins TRBV6-5 to TRBJ1-5; 7 nucleotides agree with TRBD1. V lost 2 bases and J lost 9; bases outside the gene matches: 7. Germline V gene sequence: CDR1 MNHEY, CDR2 SVGAGI. This CDR3 is 14 amino acids long. The CDR3 loop is CASSYVGGGGPQHF. The CDR3 region has the DNA TGTGCCAGCAGTTACGTAGGGGGCGGGGGGCCCCAGCATTTT.

V is TRBV7-8 and J is TRBJ2-5, with D possibly being TRBD1 or TRBD2 (6 bases each). This CDR3 has 16 residues. Germline-derived CDR1 and CDR2 are SGHVS and FQNEAQ. The V and J ends lost 3 bases and 5 bases respectively, with 19 bases between them. In nucleotides, the CDR3 is TGTGCCAGCAGCTTCCCCCCCCCGGGGGCGCGGGAGACCCAGTACTTC. It encodes CASSFPPPGARETQYF.

The rearrangement links TRBV27 to TRBJ2-7; 7 nucleotides align to TRBD1. Germline CDR1 reads MNHEY; CDR2 reads SMNVEV (reference sequence). Trimming removed 2 bases from V and 0 bases from J; junction bases left unmatched: 10. There are 17 residues in the CDR3. The CDR3 sequence is CASSLSWGQYSSYEQYF. Written as DNA, the CDR3 is TGTGCCAGCAGTTTAAGTTGGGGACAGTACAGCTCCTACGAGCAGTACTTC.

The chain carries TRBV10-2 and TRBJ2-2; 12 bases agree with TRBD2. Germline loops: CDR1 WSHSY, CDR2 SAAADI. After removal of 2 bases from V and 2 bases from J, the junction contained 3 bases not matched to a gene. The CDR3 spans 17 residues. The CDR3 protein is CASSEELAGGNTGELFF. The DNA of the CDR3 is TGCGCCAGCAGTGAGGAACTAGCGGGAGGCAACACCGGGGAGCTGTTTTTT.

V and J are TRBV5-6 and TRBJ2-7, with D perhaps matching TRBD1 (6 bases). With 3 bases removed from V and 5 bases from J, the gap between germline ends came to 15 bases. Germline V CDR1 and CDR2: SGHDT, YYEEEE. There are 14 residues in the CDR3. The chain's CDR3 is CASSYRNRVHEQYF. The CDR3 DNA follows: TGTGCCAGCAGCTACAGGAACAGGGTCCACGAGCAGTACTTC.

Concerning this clone: Other DNA sequences in this specimen translate into the identical CDR3. The chain employs TRBV11-2 and TRBJ2-7; D gene unclear. CDR3 length: 14 residues. V gave up 5 bases and J gave up 2 bases, with 13 bases separating them. The germline gives CDR1 SGHAT, CDR2 FQNNGV. The CDR3 nucleotides are TGTGCCAGCAGCCTCGGCCAGGTAACCTACGAGCAGTACTTC. Translation: CASSLGQVTYEQYF.

V is TRBV6-5 and J is TRBJ2-1, with TRBD2 identical over 8 bases. The CDR3 has 16 amino acids. V lost 0 bases, J lost 4 bases, and 5 bases stayed unmatched. Germline V gives CDR1 MNHEY, CDR2 SVGAGI. Here the CDR3 reads CASSYSTSATYNEQFF. The DNA of the CDR3 is TGTGCCAGCAGTTACTCGACTAGCGCGACTTACAATGAGCAGTTCTTC.

In regard to this clone: The identical CDR3 is also encoded by other nucleotide sequences in the sample. The chain is built from TRBV27 and TRBJ2-1; 11 nucleotides align to TRBD2. J was trimmed by 5 bases and V by 5 bases; bases with no gene match: 5. CDR3 length: 15 residues. CDR1 MNHEY and CDR2 SMNVEV come from the germline V gene (reference sequence). This chain's CDR3 is CASSPLAGGNNEQFF. The CDR3 DNA follows: TGTGCCAGCAGTCCCTTAGCGGGAGGGAACAATGAGCAGTTCTTC.

Comment on this clone: Other nucleotide sequences from this sample produce the same CDR3. The chain combines TRBV4-1 with TRBJ2-7, with a possible D match to TRBD2 (5 bases). The V and J ends lost 4 bases and 2 bases respectively, with 9 bases between them. The CDR3 runs 13 residues. The germline CDR1 and CDR2 sequences are MGHRA and YSYEKL. The CDR3 DNA reads TGCGCCAGCAGCCCCGGACTTCCCTACGAGCAGTACTTC. Translated, it gives CASSPGLPYEQYF.